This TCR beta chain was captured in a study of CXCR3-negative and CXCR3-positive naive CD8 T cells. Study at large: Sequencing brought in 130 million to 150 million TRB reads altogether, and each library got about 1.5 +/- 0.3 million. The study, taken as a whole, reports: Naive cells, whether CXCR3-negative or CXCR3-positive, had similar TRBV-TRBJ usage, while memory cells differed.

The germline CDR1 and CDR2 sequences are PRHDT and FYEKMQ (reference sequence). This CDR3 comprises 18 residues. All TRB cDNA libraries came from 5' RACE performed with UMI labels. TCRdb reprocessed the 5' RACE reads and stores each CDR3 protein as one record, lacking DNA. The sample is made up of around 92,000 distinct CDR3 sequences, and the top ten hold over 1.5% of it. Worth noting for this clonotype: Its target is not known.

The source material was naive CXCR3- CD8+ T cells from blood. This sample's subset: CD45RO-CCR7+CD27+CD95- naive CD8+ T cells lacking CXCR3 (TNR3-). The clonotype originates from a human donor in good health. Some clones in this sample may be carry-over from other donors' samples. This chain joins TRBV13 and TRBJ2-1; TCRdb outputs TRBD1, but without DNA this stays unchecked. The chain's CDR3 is CASSFGLAGPRSYNEQFF.